This TCR beta chain was retrieved from a study of T cells after posttransplantation cyclophosphamide. Peripheral blood was collected from the related graft donor on the marrow donation day. Study-wide findings and caveats: TRB clonality was highly associated with recipient CMV seropositivity and reactivation.

This clone was seen more than once but under ten times. Its antigen is still unknown. V shed 0 bases and J shed 7 bases, with 13 bases lying between them. The CDR3 consists of 14 residues. From germline, CDR1 is SGHDT and CDR2 YYEEEE. Clones were sequenced by immunoSEQ multiplex PCR, and TCRdb holds only the in-frame ones, with some missing. The specimen has 25,000 to 35,000 clones, none found just once. The chain recombines TRBV5-6 with TRBJ2-5; weak D call: TRBD2 (6 bases). The receptor's source is a woman aged 25 to 45 in good health and a related stem cell transplant donor. Material for sequencing was PBMCs. CDR3 in amino acids: CASSLAGRGGTQYF. The CDR3 DNA sequence: TGTGCCAGCAGCTTGGCCGGTAGGGGAGGGACCCAGTACTTC.